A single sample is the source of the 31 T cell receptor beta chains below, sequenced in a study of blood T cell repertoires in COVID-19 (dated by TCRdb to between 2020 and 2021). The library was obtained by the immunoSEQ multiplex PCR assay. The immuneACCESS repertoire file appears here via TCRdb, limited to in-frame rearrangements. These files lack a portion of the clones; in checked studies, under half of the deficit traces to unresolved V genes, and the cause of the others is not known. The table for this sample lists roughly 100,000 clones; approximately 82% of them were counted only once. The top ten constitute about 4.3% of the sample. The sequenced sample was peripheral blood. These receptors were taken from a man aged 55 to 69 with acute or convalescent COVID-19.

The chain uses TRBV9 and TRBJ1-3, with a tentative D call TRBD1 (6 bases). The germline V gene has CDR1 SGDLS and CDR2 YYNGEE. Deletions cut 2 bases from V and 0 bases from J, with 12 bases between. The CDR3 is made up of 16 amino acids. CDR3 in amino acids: CASSVADSLSGNTIYF. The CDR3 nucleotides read TGTGCCAGCAGCGTTGCGGACAGCCTCTCTGGAAACACCATATATTTT.

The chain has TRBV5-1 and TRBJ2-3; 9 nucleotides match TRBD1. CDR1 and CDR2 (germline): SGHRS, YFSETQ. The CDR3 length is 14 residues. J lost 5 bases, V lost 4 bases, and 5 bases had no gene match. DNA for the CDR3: TGCGCCAGCAGCCCGGGACAGGGAGGAGATACGCAGTATTTT. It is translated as CASSPGQGGDTQYF.

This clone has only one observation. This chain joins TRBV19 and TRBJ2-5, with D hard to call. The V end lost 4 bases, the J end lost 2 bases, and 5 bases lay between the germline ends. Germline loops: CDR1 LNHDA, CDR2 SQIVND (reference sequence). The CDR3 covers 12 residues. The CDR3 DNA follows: TGTGCCAGTAGTAGTCAGCAAGAGACCCAGTACTTC. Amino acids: CASSSQQETQYF.

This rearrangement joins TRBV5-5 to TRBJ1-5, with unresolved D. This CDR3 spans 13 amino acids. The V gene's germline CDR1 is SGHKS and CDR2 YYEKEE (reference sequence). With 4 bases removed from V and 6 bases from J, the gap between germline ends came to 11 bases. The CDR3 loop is CASSPGSIQPQHF. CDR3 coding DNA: TGTGCCAGCAGCCCGGGTTCTATTCAGCCCCAGCATTTT.

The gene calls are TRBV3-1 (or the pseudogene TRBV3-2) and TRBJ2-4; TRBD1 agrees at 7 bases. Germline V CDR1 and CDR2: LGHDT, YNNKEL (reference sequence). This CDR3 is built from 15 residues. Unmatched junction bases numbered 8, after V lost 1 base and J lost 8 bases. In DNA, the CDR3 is TGTGCCAGCAGCCAAGCGGGGACAGAAACGGACATTCAGTACTTC. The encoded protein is CASSQAGTETDIQYF.

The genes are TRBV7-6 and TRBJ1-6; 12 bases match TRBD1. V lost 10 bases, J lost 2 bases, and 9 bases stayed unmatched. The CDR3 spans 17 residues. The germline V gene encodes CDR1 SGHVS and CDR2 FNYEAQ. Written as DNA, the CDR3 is TGTGCCACCGGCAGGGGACAGGGGGCCCCCTATAATTCACCCCTCCACTTT. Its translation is CATGRGQGAPYNSPLHF.

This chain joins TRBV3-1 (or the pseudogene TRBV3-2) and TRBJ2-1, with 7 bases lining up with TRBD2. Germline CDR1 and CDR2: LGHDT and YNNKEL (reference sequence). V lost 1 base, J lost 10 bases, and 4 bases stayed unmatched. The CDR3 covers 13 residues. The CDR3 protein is CASSQALAYEQFF. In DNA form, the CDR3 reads TGTGCCAGCAGCCAAGCACTAGCGTACGAGCAGTTCTTC.

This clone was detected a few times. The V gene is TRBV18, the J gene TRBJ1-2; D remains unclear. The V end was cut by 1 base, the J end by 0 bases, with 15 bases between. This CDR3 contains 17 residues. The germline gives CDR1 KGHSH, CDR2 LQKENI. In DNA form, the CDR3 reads TGTGCCAGCTCACCACTAGGTGTCGGAGCCGCTAACTATGGCTACACCTTC. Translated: CASSPLGVGAANYGYTF. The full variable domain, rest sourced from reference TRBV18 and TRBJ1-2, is NAGVMQNPRHLVRRRGQEARLRCSPMKGHSHVYWYRQLPEEGLKFMVYLQKENIIDESGMPKERFSAEFPKEGPSILRIQQVVRGDSAAYFCASSPLGVGAANYGYTFGSGTRLTVV.

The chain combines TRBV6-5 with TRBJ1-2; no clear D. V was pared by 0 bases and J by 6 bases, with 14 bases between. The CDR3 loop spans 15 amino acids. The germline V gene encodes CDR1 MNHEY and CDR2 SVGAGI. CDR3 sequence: CASSYSRVSEDGYTF. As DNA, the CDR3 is TGTGCCAGCAGTTACTCTCGGGTTTCGGAGGATGGCTACACCTTC.

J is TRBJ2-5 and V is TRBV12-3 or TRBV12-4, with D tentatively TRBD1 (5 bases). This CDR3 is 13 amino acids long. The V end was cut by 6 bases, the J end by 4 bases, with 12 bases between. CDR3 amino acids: CASRNQGGETQYF. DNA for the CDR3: TGTGCCAGCAGGAACCAGGGTGGAGAGACCCAGTACTTC.

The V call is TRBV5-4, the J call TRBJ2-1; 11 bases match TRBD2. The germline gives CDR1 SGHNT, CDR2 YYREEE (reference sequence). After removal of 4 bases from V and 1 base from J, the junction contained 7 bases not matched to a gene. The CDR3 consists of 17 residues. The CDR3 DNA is TGTGCCAGCAGCATCTCCGGGACTAGCGGTTCCTACAATGAGCAGTTCTTC. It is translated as CASSISGTSGSYNEQFF.

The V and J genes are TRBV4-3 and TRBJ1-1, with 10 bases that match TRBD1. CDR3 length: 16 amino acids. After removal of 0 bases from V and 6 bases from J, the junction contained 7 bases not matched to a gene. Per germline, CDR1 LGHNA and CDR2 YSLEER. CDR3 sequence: CASSQEGGQGGAEAFF. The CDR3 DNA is TGCGCCAGCAGCCAAGAGGGAGGACAGGGGGGGGCTGAAGCTTTCTTT.

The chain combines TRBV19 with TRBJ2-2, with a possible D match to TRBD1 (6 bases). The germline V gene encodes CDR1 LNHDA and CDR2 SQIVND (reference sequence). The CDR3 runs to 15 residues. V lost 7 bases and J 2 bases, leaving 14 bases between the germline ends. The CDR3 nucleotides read TGTGCCAGTAATAAGGGGACAAGCAACACCGGGGAGCTGTTTTTT. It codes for CASNKGTSNTGELFF.

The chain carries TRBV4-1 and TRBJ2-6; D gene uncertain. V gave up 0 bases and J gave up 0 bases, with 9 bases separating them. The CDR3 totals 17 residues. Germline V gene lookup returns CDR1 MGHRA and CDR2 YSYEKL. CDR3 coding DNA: TGCGCCAGCAGCCAAGATGGCACGCCCTCTGGGGCCAACGTCCTGACTTTC. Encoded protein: CASSQDGTPSGANVLTF.

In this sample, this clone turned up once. For the CDR3, the DNA is TGTGCCAGTAAGGCGGGTCAGGGAGGTGAAAAACTGTTTTTT. Translated, it gives CASKAGQGGEKLFF. This chain joins TRBV19 and TRBJ1-4; D possibly corresponds to TRBD1 (5 bases). The germline V gene encodes CDR1 LNHDA and CDR2 SQIVND (reference sequence). Trimming cost V 7 bases and J 7 bases, with 16 bases left between them. The CDR3 has 14 amino acids.

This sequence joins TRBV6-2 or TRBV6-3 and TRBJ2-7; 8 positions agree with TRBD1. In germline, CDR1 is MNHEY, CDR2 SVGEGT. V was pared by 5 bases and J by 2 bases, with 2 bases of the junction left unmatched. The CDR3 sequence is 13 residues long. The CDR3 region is CASSRTGTYEQYV. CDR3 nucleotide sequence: TGTGCCAGCAGTCGGACAGGGACCTACGAGCAGTACGTC.

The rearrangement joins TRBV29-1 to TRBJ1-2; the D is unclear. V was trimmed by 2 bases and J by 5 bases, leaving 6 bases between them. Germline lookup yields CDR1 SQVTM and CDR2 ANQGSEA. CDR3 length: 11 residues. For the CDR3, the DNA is TGCAGCGTTGAACAGCGGTATGGCTACACCTTC. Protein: CSVEQRYGYTF.

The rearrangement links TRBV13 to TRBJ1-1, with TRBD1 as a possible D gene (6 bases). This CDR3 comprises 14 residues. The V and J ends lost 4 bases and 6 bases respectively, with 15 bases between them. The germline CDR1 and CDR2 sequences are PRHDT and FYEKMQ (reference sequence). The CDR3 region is CASSSLTGTPEAFF. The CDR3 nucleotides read TGTGCCAGCAGCTCCCTTACAGGGACCCCTGAAGCTTTCTTT.

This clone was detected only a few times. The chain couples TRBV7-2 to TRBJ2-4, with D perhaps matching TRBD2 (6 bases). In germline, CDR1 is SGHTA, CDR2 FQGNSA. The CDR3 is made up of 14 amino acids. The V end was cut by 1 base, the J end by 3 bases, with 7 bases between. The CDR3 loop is CASSLVGGKNIQYF. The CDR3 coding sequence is TGTGCCAGCAGCTTAGTGGGGGGCAAAAACATTCAGTACTTC.

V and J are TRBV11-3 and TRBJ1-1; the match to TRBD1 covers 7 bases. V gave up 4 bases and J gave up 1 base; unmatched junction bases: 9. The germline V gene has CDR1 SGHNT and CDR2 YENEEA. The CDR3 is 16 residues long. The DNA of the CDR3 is TGTGCCAGCAGCTCGGGACAGTCCTCCACGAACACTGAAGCTTTCTTT. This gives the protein CASSSGQSSTNTEAFF.

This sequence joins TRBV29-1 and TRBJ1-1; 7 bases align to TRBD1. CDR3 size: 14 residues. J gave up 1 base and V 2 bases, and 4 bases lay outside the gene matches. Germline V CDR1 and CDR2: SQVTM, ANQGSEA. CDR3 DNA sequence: TGCAGCGTTGAATACAGGGGTCGGAACACTGAAGCTTTCTTT. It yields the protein CSVEYRGRNTEAFF.

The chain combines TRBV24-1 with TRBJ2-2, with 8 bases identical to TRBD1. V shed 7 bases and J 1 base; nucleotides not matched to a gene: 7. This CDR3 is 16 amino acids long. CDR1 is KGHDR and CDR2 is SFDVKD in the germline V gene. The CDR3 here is CATSASGTGNTGELFF. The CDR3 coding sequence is TGTGCCACCAGCGCCTCCGGGACAGGGAACACCGGGGAGCTGTTTTTT.

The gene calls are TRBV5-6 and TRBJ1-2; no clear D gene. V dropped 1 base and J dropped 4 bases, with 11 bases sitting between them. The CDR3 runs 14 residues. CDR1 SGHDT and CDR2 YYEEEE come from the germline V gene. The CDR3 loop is CASSLSSDFYGYTF. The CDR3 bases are TGTGCCAGCAGCTTGTCCTCAGATTTCTATGGCTACACCTTC.

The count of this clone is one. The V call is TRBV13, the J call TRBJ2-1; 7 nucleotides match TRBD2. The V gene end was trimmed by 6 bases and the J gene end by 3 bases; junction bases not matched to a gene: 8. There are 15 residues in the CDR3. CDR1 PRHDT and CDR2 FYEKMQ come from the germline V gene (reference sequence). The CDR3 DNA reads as TGTGCCAGCAGTTCTACGGGAGGTTTCTACAATGAGCAGTTCTTC. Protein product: CASSSTGGFYNEQFF.

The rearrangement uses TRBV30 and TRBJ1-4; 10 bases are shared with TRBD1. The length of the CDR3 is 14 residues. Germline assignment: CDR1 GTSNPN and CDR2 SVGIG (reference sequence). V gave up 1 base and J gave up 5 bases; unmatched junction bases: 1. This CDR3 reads CAWSGGQGNEKLFF. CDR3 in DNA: TGTGCCTGGAGTGGGGGACAGGGGAATGAAAAACTGTTTTTT.

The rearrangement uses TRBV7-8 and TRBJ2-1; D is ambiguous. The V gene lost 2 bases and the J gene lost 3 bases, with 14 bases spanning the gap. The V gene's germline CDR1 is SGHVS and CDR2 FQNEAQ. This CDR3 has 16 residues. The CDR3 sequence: CASSLNAQTYYNEQFF. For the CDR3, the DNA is TGTGCCAGCAGCTTAAATGCTCAGACTTACTACAATGAGCAGTTCTTC. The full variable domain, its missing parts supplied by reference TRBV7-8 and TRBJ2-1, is GAGVSQSPRYKVAKRGQDVALRCDPISGHVSLFWYQQALGQGPEFLTYFQNEAQLDKSGLPSDRFFAERPEGSVSTLKIQRTQQEDSAVYLCASSLNAQTYYNEQFFGPGTRLTVL.

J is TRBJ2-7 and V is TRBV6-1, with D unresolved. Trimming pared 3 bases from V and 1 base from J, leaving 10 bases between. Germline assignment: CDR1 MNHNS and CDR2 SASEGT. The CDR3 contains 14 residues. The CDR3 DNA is TGTGCCAGCAGTGAGGTTGGAGTGTCCTACGAGCAGTACGTC. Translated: CASSEVGVSYEQYV.

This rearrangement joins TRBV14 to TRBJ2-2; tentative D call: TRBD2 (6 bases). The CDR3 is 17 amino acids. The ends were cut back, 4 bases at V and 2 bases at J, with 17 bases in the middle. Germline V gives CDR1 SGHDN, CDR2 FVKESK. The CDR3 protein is CASSPKRGGLNTGELFF. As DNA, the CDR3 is TGTGCCAGCAGCCCAAAAAGGGGAGGACTTAACACCGGGGAGCTGTTTTTT.

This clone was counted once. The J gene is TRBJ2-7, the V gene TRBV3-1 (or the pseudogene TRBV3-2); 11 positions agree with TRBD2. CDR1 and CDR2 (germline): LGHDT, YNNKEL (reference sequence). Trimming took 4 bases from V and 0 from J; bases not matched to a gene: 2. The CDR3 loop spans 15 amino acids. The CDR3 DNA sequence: TGTGCCAGCAGCCCCCTAGCGGGAGGCTCCTACGAGCAGTACTTC. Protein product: CASSPLAGGSYEQYF.

The CDR3 sequence: CASSISYGQGSNQPQHF. The CDR3 nucleotides are TGTGCCAGTAGTATTTCCTACGGACAGGGGAGCAATCAGCCCCAGCATTTT. This chain joins TRBV19 and TRBJ1-5; 9 nucleotides line up with TRBD1. Germline trimming cut 3 bases from V and 1 base from J; bases unmatched to any gene: 7. There are 17 residues in the CDR3. Germline assignment: CDR1 LNHDA and CDR2 SQIVND (reference sequence).

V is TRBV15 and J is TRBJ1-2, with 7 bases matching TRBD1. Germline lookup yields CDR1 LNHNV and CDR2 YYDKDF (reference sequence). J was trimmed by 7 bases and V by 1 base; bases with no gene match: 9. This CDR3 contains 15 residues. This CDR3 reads CATSRGEGARFGYTF. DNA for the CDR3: TGTGCCACCAGCAGAGGCGAGGGGGCAAGGTTTGGCTACACCTTC.